The next 30 T cell receptor beta chains were all read from a single sample in a study of T-cell memory formation after mild COVID-19. TCRdb recomputed calls from the 5' RACE reads with MiXCR, one row per CDR3 protein. Among around 340,000 distinct CDR3 sequences listed, about an eighth were seen once. The sample consisted of PBMCs or a T cell subset sorted from them (not recorded which). The receptors stem from a young man who had mild COVID-19 (a few samples of this study predate the infection). Cell type and time point are not known.

This clonotype came up a few times. The chain couples TRBV30 to TRBJ1-2; unclear D gene. Germline assignment: CDR1 GTSNPN and CDR2 SVGIG (reference sequence). This CDR3 has 13 amino acids. V lost 4 bases to trimming and J lost 0 bases, with 9 bases between them. This CDR3 reads CAWTAGSNYGYTF. As DNA, the CDR3 is TGTGCCTGGACGGCCGGGTCTAACTATGGCTACACCTTC. Drawing the rest from reference TRBV30 and TRBJ1-2, the complete variable domain is SQTIHQWPATLVQPVGSPLSLECTVEGTSNPNLYWYRQAAGRGLQLLFYSVGIGQISSEVPQNLSASRPQDRQFILSSKKLLLSDSGFYLCAWTAGSNYGYTFGSGTRLTVV.

The chain combines TRBV27 with TRBJ1-5, with TRBD1 matching over 8 bases. Germline CDR1 reads MNHEY; CDR2 reads SMNVEV (reference sequence). The CDR3 is made up of 17 amino acids. V gave up 5 bases and J gave up 4 bases; unmatched junction bases: 13. This CDR3 reads CASSPSIDRGANQPQHF. The CDR3, as DNA: TGTGCCAGCAGTCCCTCTATTGACAGGGGAGCAAATCAGCCCCAGCATTTT.

The DNA for the CDR3 is TGTGCCAGCAGTGTACAGGGCAATCAGCCCCAGCATTTT. This gives the protein CASSVQGNQPQHF. The chain employs TRBV27 and TRBJ1-5; TRBD1 is a possible D gene (5 bases). Between the trimmed V and J ends, which lost 5 bases and 2 bases, there was a span of 7 bases. The CDR3 has 13 amino acids. Looked up from germline, CDR1 is MNHEY and CDR2 is SMNVEV (reference sequence).

The genes are TRBV12-3 or TRBV12-4 and TRBJ2-7, with a weak D call TRBD1 (5 bases). V shed 3 bases and J shed 2 bases, with 11 bases lying between them. This CDR3 contains 14 residues. CDR3 region: CASSFTGLPYEQYF. The CDR3 bases are TGTGCCAGCAGTTTCACAGGCCTTCCCTACGAGCAGTACTTC.

The sample holds a few counts of this clonotype. The chain is built from TRBV7-2 and TRBJ2-2; D perhaps matches TRBD1 (5 bases). The CDR3 extends over 17 amino acids. CDR1 is SGHTA, CDR2 FQGNSA, per germline. V was cut by 2 bases and J by 2 bases, with 15 bases left in between. The CDR3: CASSLSGWQGNTGELFF. CDR3 DNA: TGTGCCAGCAGCTTATCTGGTTGGCAGGGTAACACCGGGGAGCTGTTTTTT.

The V call is TRBV30, the J call TRBJ2-5; D unresolved. The CDR3 sequence is 13 residues long. The V end was cut by 2 bases, the J end by 3 bases, with 10 bases between. Germline CDR1 GTSNPN, CDR2 SVGIG (reference sequence). The CDR3 here is CAWSTGLKETQYF. The CDR3 DNA reads TGTGCCTGGAGTACGGGCCTCAAAGAGACCCAGTACTTC.

This rearrangement joins TRBV7-9 to TRBJ1-1, with 8 bases fitting TRBD1. This CDR3 is built from 13 residues. J was trimmed by 7 bases and V by 5 bases; bases with no gene match: 6. Germline CDR1 reads SEHNR; CDR2 reads FQNEAQ (reference sequence). For the CDR3, the DNA is TGTGCCAGCAGCGGGCGACAGGGGATTGAAGCTTTCTTT. Translation gives CASSGRQGIEAFF.

The rearrangement links TRBV12-3 or TRBV12-4 to TRBJ1-1, with a possible D match to TRBD1 (6 bases). This CDR3 is built from 14 residues. Trimming took 2 bases from V and 8 from J, leaving 15 bases between them. The CDR3 region has the DNA TGTGCCAGCAGTTTATCGGGGGCCCTACCCGAAGCTTTCTTT. Translating it yields CASSLSGALPEAFF.

This chain uses TRBV12-3 or TRBV12-4 with TRBJ1-1; possibly TRBD1 for D (5 bases). V was pared by 0 bases and J by 1 base, with 9 bases between. This CDR3 has 15 residues. The CDR3 DNA follows: TGTGCCAGCAGTTTAGCTCCAGGGCCGAACACTGAAGCTTTCTTT. It specifies CASSLAPGPNTEAFF.

This clonotype turned up a few times. The rearrangement uses TRBV5-5 and TRBJ2-7, with 10 bases lining up with TRBD2. Germline loops: CDR1 SGHKS, CDR2 YYEKEE (reference sequence). This CDR3 comprises 15 residues. After removal of 0 bases from V and 2 bases from J, the junction contained 2 bases not matched to a gene. The DNA for the CDR3 is TGTGCCAGCAGCTTGGTAGCGGGGGGCACCTACGAGCAGTACTTC. Translation: CASSLVAGGTYEQYF. Together with reference TRBV5-5 and TRBJ2-7, the CDR3 gives the full variable domain: DAGVTQSPTHLIKTRGQQVTLRCSPISGHKSVSWYQQVLGQGPQFIFQYYEKEERGRGNFPDRFSARQFPNYSSELNVNALLLGDSALYLCASSLVAGGTYEQYFGPGTRLTVT.

This clonotype has at least ten counts. Germline is not matched at one junction end, which may reflect a read error. This sequence joins TRBV5-1 and TRBJ2-3; a possible D gene is TRBD2 (6 bases). Germline values: CDR1 SGHRS, CDR2 YFSETQ. The CDR3 extends over 14 amino acids. The chain's CDR3 is CASSFGGGTDTQYF. The CDR3 DNA reads as TGTGCCAGCAGCTTTGGAGGGGGCACAGATACGCAGTATTTT.

This clonotype was seen more than once but under ten times. This chain uses TRBV7-9 with TRBJ1-3, with 10 bases that match TRBD1. The CDR3 spans 18 residues. The junction had 5 bases not matched to a gene; V was cut back by 0 bases and J by 0 bases. From germline, CDR1 is SEHNR and CDR2 FQNEAQ (reference sequence). CDR3 protein: CASSLAGQGSGSGNTIYF. CDR3 sequence (DNA): TGTGCCAGCAGCTTAGCGGGACAGGGGAGTGGCTCTGGAAACACCATATATTTT.

The gene calls are TRBV6-5 and TRBJ2-7, with 8 nucleotides matching TRBD1. The junction had 10 bases not matched to a gene; V was cut back by 6 bases and J by 0 bases. Germline V gene data show CDR1 as MNHEY and CDR2 as SVGAGI. The CDR3 spans 16 residues. In nucleotides, the CDR3 is TGTGCCAGCAGGGGATTGGACAGGGCTAGCTCCTACGAGCAGTACTTC. Its translation: CASRGLDRASSYEQYF.

In its sample, this clonotype was seen a few times. CDR3 region: CASSSDNTDTQYF. Here the CDR3 DNA reads TGTGCCAGCAGTTCCGACAACACAGATACGCAGTATTTT. This chain uses TRBV7-6 with TRBJ2-3; D gene ambiguous. Trimming removed 6 bases at V and 2 bases at J, with 9 bases between. Germline-derived CDR1 and CDR2 are SGHVS and FNYEAQ. The CDR3 spans 13 residues.

This clonotype was observed at least ten times. The rearrangement links TRBV7-2 to TRBJ2-2, with unresolved D. CDR3 length: 15 amino acids. In germline, CDR1 is SGHTA, CDR2 FQGNSA. V was cut by 0 bases and J by 6 bases, with 11 bases left in between. This chain's CDR3 is CASSLALDLAGELFF. CDR3 DNA: TGTGCCAGCAGCTTAGCCCTAGATCTCGCCGGGGAGCTGTTTTTT.

This clonotype was counted a few times. The rearrangement uses TRBV7-2 and TRBJ1-1; 7 nucleotides match TRBD1. Unmatched junction bases numbered 7, after V lost 5 bases and J lost 13 bases. The CDR3 spans 11 residues. CDR1 is SGHTA, CDR2 FQGNSA, per germline. The CDR3 sequence: CASSPGGTVFF. CDR3 in DNA: TGTGCCAGCAGCCCAGGGGGGACTGTTTTCTTT.

The chain joins TRBV6-5 to TRBJ1-6; no reliable D call. Trimming removed 4 bases from V and 9 bases from J, with 16 bases in between. This CDR3 is 15 amino acids long. Germline CDR1 is MNHEY and CDR2 is SVGAGI. CDR3 sequence reads: CASSSGHLTSSPLHF. CDR3 bases: TGTGCCAGCAGTTCGGGTCACCTGACCAGTTCACCCCTCCACTTT.

This chain links TRBV6-2 or TRBV6-3 with TRBJ2-3; TRBD1 is a possible D gene (5 bases). CDR3 length: 14 amino acids. Germline assignment: CDR1 MNHEY and CDR2 SVGEGT. The V gene lost 2 bases and the J gene lost 2 bases, with 8 bases spanning the gap. The CDR3 DNA follows: TGTGCCAGCAGTTACGCAGGGAACACAGATACGCAGTATTTT. As protein: CASSYAGNTDTQYF.

This clonotype was counted only a few times. The genes are TRBV5-1 and TRBJ2-3, with 9 nucleotides matching TRBD2. The CDR3 extends over 15 amino acids. From germline, CDR1 is SGHRS and CDR2 YFSETQ. Germline trimming cut 3 bases from V and 5 bases from J; bases unmatched to any gene: 7. The CDR3 loop is CASSYRGGAQDTQYF. In DNA form, the CDR3 reads TGCGCCAGCAGCTACCGCGGGGGGGCTCAAGATACGCAGTATTTT.

This clonotype was counted only a few times. The rearrangement uses TRBV7-2 and TRBJ1-5; TRBD1 aligns across 8 bases. Germline CDR1 SGHTA, CDR2 FQGNSA. This CDR3 is 13 amino acids long. J was trimmed by 5 bases and V by 8 bases; bases with no gene match: 5. In DNA form, the CDR3 reads TGTGCCAGCGGTGTGACAGGGGATCAGCCCCAGCATTTT. It specifies CASGVTGDQPQHF.

This clonotype showed up just a few times. The rearrangement links TRBV7-8 to TRBJ2-7; possibly TRBD2 for D (6 bases). Trimming removed 7 bases at V and 5 bases at J, with 18 bases between. The germline V gene has CDR1 SGHVS and CDR2 FQNEAQ. The CDR3 extends over 14 amino acids. The CDR3 nucleotides are TGTGCCAGCACCGAACGGGAGACAGCCGACGAGCAGTACTTC. As protein: CASTERETADEQYF.

The chain combines TRBV20-1 with TRBJ2-5; 9 bases agree with TRBD2. The trim removed 5 bases at V and 5 bases at J, leaving 9 bases unmatched. This CDR3 is built from 14 residues. Germline CDR1 and CDR2: DFQATT and SNEGSKA (reference sequence). The CDR3 sequence: CSAPAGGNSETQYF. The DNA of the CDR3 is TGCAGTGCTCCGGCGGGGGGGAATTCGGAGACCCAGTACTTC.

At least ten counts were recorded for this clonotype. The chain has TRBV5-1 and TRBJ1-3, with a possible D match to TRBD1 (5 bases). The CDR3 is made up of 14 amino acids. V lost 5 bases and J 1 base, leaving 10 bases between the germline ends. CDR1 and CDR2 from the germline V gene are SGHRS and YFSETQ. In DNA, the CDR3 is TGCGCCAGCAGACCACAGGCTTCTGGAAACACCATATATTTT. It translates to CASRPQASGNTIYF. Based on the CDR3 plus reference TRBV5-1 and TRBJ1-3, the full variable domain is KAGVTQTPRYLIKTRGQQVTLSCSPISGHRSVSWYQQTPGQGLQFLFEYFSETQRNKGNFPGRFSGRQFSNSRSEMNVSTLELGDSALYLCASRPQASGNTIYFGEGSWLTVV.

The chain is built from TRBV20-1 and TRBJ2-3; possible D gene TRBD2, 5 bases. Germline V gives CDR1 DFQATT, CDR2 SNEGSKA (reference sequence). V was clipped by 3 bases and J by 0 bases, with 13 bases between them. The CDR3 sequence is 15 residues long. In nucleotides, the CDR3 is TGCAGTGCTAGCTTCGGCGGGCGCAGCACAGATACGCAGTATTTT. This sequence encodes CSASFGGRSTDTQYF.

The V call is TRBV5-1, the J call TRBJ1-6, with D possibly being TRBD1 (6 bases). This CDR3 spans 13 amino acids. Trimming pared 3 bases from V and 15 bases from J, leaving 16 bases between. CDR1 SGHRS and CDR2 YFSETQ come from the germline V gene. The CDR3 spells CASSSETRGLLHF. The DNA of the CDR3 is TGCGCCAGCAGCTCGGAAACCAGGGGACTCCTCCACTTT.

V usage is TRBV4-1 and J usage is TRBJ2-5; 13 bases are a match to TRBD2. The CDR3 consists of 16 residues. V lost 0 bases, J lost 5 bases, and 3 bases stayed unmatched. Germline lookup yields CDR1 MGHRA and CDR2 YSYEKL. In DNA, the CDR3 is TGCGCCAGCAGCCAAGAGAGGGGACTAGCGGGGGAGACCCAGTACTTC. Its translation: CASSQERGLAGETQYF.

J is TRBJ2-1 and V is TRBV4-2; either TRBD1 or TRBD2 may supply D (7 bases each). The CDR3 contains 14 residues. Germline V gives CDR1 LGHNA, CDR2 YNFKEQ. With 1 base removed from V and 9 bases from J, the gap between germline ends came to 13 bases. CDR3 loop: CASSQVGGGVEQFF. The CDR3 nucleotides read TGTGCCAGCAGCCAAGTGGGAGGGGGCGTTGAGCAGTTCTTC.

The chain uses TRBV4-3 and TRBJ2-3; no definite D call. Germline V lookup: CDR1 LGHNA, CDR2 YSLEER. The CDR3 has 14 amino acids. The V end lost 0 bases, the J end lost 3 bases, and 7 bases lay between the germline ends. The CDR3 sequence is CASSQDWGTDTQYF. In nucleotides, the CDR3 is TGCGCCAGCAGCCAAGATTGGGGTACAGATACGCAGTATTTT.

V gene TRBV28 combines with J gene TRBJ1-2, with 10 bases aligning to TRBD1. After removal of 6 bases from V and 0 bases from J, the junction contained 19 bases not matched to a gene. The CDR3 covers 20 residues. Germline CDR1 and CDR2: MDHEN and SYDVKM. The CDR3 bases are TGTGCCAGCAGGCCCAGACAGGGGGCAAGAACACGGTCCCCTAACTATGGCTACACCTTC. Translated, it gives CASRPRQGARTRSPNYGYTF.

J is TRBJ2-7 and V is TRBV28; a possible D gene is TRBD1 (5 bases). Germline CDR1 MDHEN, CDR2 SYDVKM. The CDR3 is made up of 13 amino acids. V was cut by 5 bases and J by 7 bases, with 15 bases left in between. CDR3 DNA sequence: TGTGCCAGCAGTCGGACACCTCTGGGGGAGCAGTACTTC. It yields the protein CASSRTPLGEQYF. Together with reference TRBV28 and TRBJ2-7, the CDR3 gives the full variable domain: DVKVTQSSRYLVKRTGEKVFLECVQDMDHENMFWYRQDPGLGLRLIYFSYDVKMKEKGDIPEGYSVSREKKERFSLILESASTNQTSMYLCASSRTPLGEQYFGPGTRLTVT.